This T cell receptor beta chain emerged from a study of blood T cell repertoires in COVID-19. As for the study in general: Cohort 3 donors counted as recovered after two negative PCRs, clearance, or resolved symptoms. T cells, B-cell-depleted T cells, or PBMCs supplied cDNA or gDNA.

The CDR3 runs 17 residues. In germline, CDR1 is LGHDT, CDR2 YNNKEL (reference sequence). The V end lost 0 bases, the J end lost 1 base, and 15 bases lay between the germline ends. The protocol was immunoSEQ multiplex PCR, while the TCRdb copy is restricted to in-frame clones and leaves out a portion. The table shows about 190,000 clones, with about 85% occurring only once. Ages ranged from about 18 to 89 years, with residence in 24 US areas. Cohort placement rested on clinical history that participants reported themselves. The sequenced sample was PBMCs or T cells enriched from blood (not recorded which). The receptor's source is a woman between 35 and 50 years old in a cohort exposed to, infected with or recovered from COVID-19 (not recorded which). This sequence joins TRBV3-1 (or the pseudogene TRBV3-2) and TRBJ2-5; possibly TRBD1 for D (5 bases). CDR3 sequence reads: CASSQDFIRVPQETQYF. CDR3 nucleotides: TGTGCCAGCAGCCAAGACTTTATCAGGGTCCCCCAAGAGACCCAGTACTTC.